This TCR beta chain was sequenced during a study of graft-versus-host responses after intestinal transplantation. Overall study: Recipients were all induced with anti-thymocyte globulin, then given tacrolimus and steroids for around three years. General study results and limits: Allografts of patients with graft-donor T cell macrochimerism showed high graft-versus-host to host-versus-graft clone ratios.

Sequenced by immunoSEQ multiplex PCR; TCRdb stores in-frame clones only, minus some. This sample has about 110,000 clones, with roughly 93% found just once. Of note for this clone: The antigen is not known.

This sample comprised unstimulated CD8+ T cells sorted from spleen or lymph node cells, obtained before transplant. This TCR was sampled from a human donor who was the organ donor for an intestinal transplant.

The CDR3 is CASSIGHHYQETQYF. In DNA, the CDR3 is TGTGCCAGTAGTATAGGACACCACTATCAAGAGACCCAGTACTTC. V usage is TRBV19 and J usage is TRBJ2-5; D remains unclear. Germline V lookup: CDR1 LNHDA, CDR2 SQIVND (reference sequence). This CDR3 is built from 15 residues. V was clipped by 1 base and J by 2 bases, with 11 bases between them.